The rows below give T cell receptor beta chains drawn from one sample of a study of shared clonotypes between healthy human individuals. Assay used: immunoSEQ multiplex PCR; TCRdb lists only in-frame clones, some missing. Here the sample spans about 380,000 clones, about 96% being singletons. Sequencing was performed on memory CD8+ T cells sorted from blood. The receptors stem from a man aged 25 to 40 in good health. Each CDR3 is given with its conserved first and last residue. A D gene is named only where the DNA matches it firmly. Some rows have no size entry. The others give once, few or many, or a class for an expanded clone.

len	v_gene	d_gene	abundance	j_gene	CDR3aa	CDR3nt
13	TRBV5-1	.	.	TRBJ2-3	CASSLRATDTQYF	TGCGCCAGCAGCTTGAGGGCCACAGATACGCAGTATTTT
12	TRBV6-5	.	.	TRBJ1-1	CASSGTATEAFF	TGTGCCAGCAGTGGGACGGCCACTGAAGCTTTCTTT
14	TRBV27	.	.	TRBJ2-2	CASAQQGETGELFF	TGTGCCAGCGCCCAACAGGGAGAAACCGGGGAGCTGTTTTTT
12	TRBV7-2	.	.	TRBJ2-3	CASSFGTDTQYF	TGTGCCAGCAGCTTCGGCACAGATACGCAGTATTTT
17	TRBV5-1	.	.	TRBJ1-1	CASSLGRGDSGNTEAFF	TGCGCCAGCAGCTTGGGAAGGGGGGATTCAGGGAACACTGAAGCTTTCTTT
15	TRBV5-1	TRBD2	.	TRBJ2-7	CASSLEGLANYEQYF	TGCGCCAGCAGCCTGGAAGGACTAGCAAATTACGAGCAGTACTTC
14	TRBV18	.	.	TRBJ1-6	CASSPLGGNSPLHF	TGTGCCAGCTCACCACTGGGGGGCAATTCACCCCTCCACTTT
16	TRBV10-3	.	.	TRBJ2-7	CAISERAGTAPYEQYF	TGTGCCATCAGTGAACGGGCCGGGACCGCCCCTTACGAGCAGTACTTC
15	TRBV18	.	.	TRBJ1-3	CASSPVSTSGNTIYF	TGTGCCAGCTCACCGGTTAGCACCTCTGGAAACACCATATATTTT
11	TRBV5-1	.	.	TRBJ2-1	CASSFLAEQFF	TGCGCCAGCAGCTTCCTAGCGGAGCAGTTCTTC
13	TRBV10-3	.	once	TRBJ2-5	CAISGRDQETQYF	TGTGCCATCAGTGGACGGGACCAAGAGACCCAGTACTTC
13	TRBV10-3	TRBD1	.	TRBJ2-7	CAIRQGATYEQYF	TGTGCCATCCGACAGGGGGCAACCTACGAGCAGTACTTC
14	TRBV6-1	.	.	TRBJ1-5	CASIKDSYNQPQHF	TGTGCCAGCATCAAAGACAGTTACAATCAGCCCCAGCATTTT
13	TRBV5-5	.	.	TRBJ2-7	CASSFATGGEQYF	TGTGCCAGCAGCTTCGCGACAGGCGGTGAGCAGTACTTC
15	TRBV14	TRBD1	.	TRBJ1-2	CASSPESTGDYGYTF	TGTGCCAGCAGCCCCGAATCAACAGGGGACTATGGCTACACCTTC